Given below is one TCR beta chain in context. Its antigen is unknown. It has no much larger one-base neighbor in the sample; base qualities were not kept. The data were obtained in a study of Ad26.COV2.S vaccination and SARS-CoV-2 variants (dated by TCRdb to the early 2020s). In the study overall: Donors in the vaccine arm were drawn from COV1001, a phase I-IIa trial of Ad26.COV2.S in healthy adults that was multicentre, randomized, double-blind and placebo-controlled. Participants in the trial were split at random into five groups of five each, receiving low-dose or high-dose Ad26.COV2.S once or twice, or else placebo on both occasions. Ad26.COV2.S was administered intramuscularly at 5 x 10^10 or 1 x 10^11 viral particles, either as a single shot or as two shots given 56 days apart. The specificity and breadth of SARS-CoV-2-reactive T cell receptors after Ad26.COV2.S vaccination were assessed by TCRbeta repertoire sequencing. Investigators remained blinded to trial group allocation during experiments and outcome assessment. A total of 32 samples were included in the TCR-sequenced set, comprising about 20 Ad26.COV2.S vaccine recipients, 5 placebo recipients and 8 SARS-CoV-2 convalescent individuals. Results and caveats for the whole study, not just this receptor: According to the authors, total T cell responses may have been underestimated by the TCR breadth and depth analyses. Comparing responses between vaccine doses or regimens was not something the study was powered to do. Comparable non-spike TCR breadth was observed between vaccine and placebo recipients, consistent with only spike being contained in the vaccine. Compared with placebo recipients, Ad26.COV2.S recipients showed higher spike-specific TCR breadth (P = 0.0014). After vaccination, substantial breadth of spike-specific CD8+ and CD4+ T cell responses was reported.

Inclusive of the bounding cysteine and phenylalanine, the CDR3 is 13 residues long. Of all the DNA, just the CDR3 is kept, 39 bases in frame from base 1. V is clipped by 7 bases and J by 8 bases, and the sequence between their germline boundaries is 17 bases long. The germline V gene specifies SNHLY as CDR1 and FYNNEI as CDR2. TCRbeta CDR3 regions were sequenced with the immunoSEQ Assay. After extraction, genomic DNA underwent amplification by bias-controlled multiplex PCR, followed by high-throughput sequencing. For the original study's pipeline: Collapsing and filtering of sequences were performed to quantify the absolute abundance of each unique TCRbeta CDR3 region. T cell fraction was estimated by normalizing TCRbeta template counts to usable DNA, which was measured by amplifying reference genes present in all nucleated cells. Repertoire TCRs were annotated as SARS-CoV-2-specific when V gene, CDR3 amino acid sequence and J gene were exactly matched to a known reactive TCR set. The reference SARS-CoV-2 TCR set was obtained from MIRA and was filtered for enrichment in COVID-19-positive ImmuneCODE repertoires, whereby public or cross-reactive TCRs were removed. Drawing on the MIRA antigens, annotated TCRs were analysed further at the level of specific ORF or position within ORF. Depth was the summed frequency of annotated unique rearrangements, while breadth was defined as annotated unique rearrangements over total unique productive rearrangements. TCR breadth was compared between groups using two-sided Wilcoxon rank-sum tests. The table was pulled from immuneACCESS by TCRdb, which kept in-frame rearrangements only. Such tables lose some clones; where checked, under half of the loss comes from unresolved V genes, and the rest has no known cause. V and J calls and clone size are copied from that table; D and trimming were computed from the DNA. The sample table holds about 480,000 clones, of which 70% to 90% were seen once. The ten biggest clones cover roughly 13% of the sample.

The sample's treatment or condition label, decoded: 15 to 20 received Ad26.COV2.S at low or high dose, single or two shots; about 5 received placebo; per-sample allocation not given. For vaccine and placebo recipients, the sequenced repertoires came from samples collected on day 63 after the first injection. Between 29 July and 7 August 2020, Cohort 1b enrolled about two dozen adults aged 18-55 years at one site in Boston, USA. As a vaccine, Ad26.COV2.S was a replication-incompetent adenovirus type 26 vector that expressed a prefusion-stabilized SARS-CoV-2 spike protein derived from the original Wuhan strain.

The rearrangement joined TRBV2 to TRBJ2-5; possibly the D gene is TRBD2, per 5 matching bases. The clonotype comes from a person between 18 and 65 years old who received the Ad26.COV2.S COVID-19 vaccine or a placebo. Source: peripheral blood, taken in a trial of Ad26.COV2.S vaccine versus placebo. The DNA is as follows: TGTGCCAGCATCAACGGGGTGGCCCTCACCCAGTACTTC. This codes for CASINGVALTQYF.